This TCR beta chain was sequenced in a study of control samples from healthy donors and cancer patients. Repertoires were generated with immunoSEQ multiplex PCR, while TCRdb's copy carries only in-frame clones and drops some. The sample lists over 75,000 clones; 82% were seen once. As to this clone: At one end, the junction sequence differs from germline, possibly due to a read error.

Germline V lookup: CDR1 MNHNS, CDR2 SASEGT. The CDR3 is 15 amino acids. The V and J genes are TRBV6-1 and TRBJ2-5; D unclear. The sample was blood. The receptor comes from a man aged 55 to 70 in good health. CDR3 sequence (DNA): TGTGCCAGCGGTGAATCACCAGCGCGCGCTGAGACCCAGTACTTC. Its translation: CASGESPARAETQYF.